The next 24 T cell receptor beta chains were all read from a single sample in a study of prognosis after radiotherapy for stage I lung cancer. Amplicons of TCR beta CDR3 were generated from genomic DNA by two-round multiplex PCR. Primers (each specific to one TRBV or TRBJ gene) were used in first-round PCR. MiXCR was run by TCRdb on the multiplex PCR reads, yielding one entry per CDR3 protein. The table has roughly 13,000 distinct CDR3 sequences, around 54% seen once. The sample in question was PBMCs, obtained before or after stereotactic body radiation therapy (not recorded which). The receptors derive from a donor at least 50 years old with non-small cell lung cancer.

With respect to this clonotype: The junction shows a germline mismatch at one end, possibly a read error. The chain couples TRBV6-2 or TRBV6-3 to TRBJ2-6, with 7 bases matching TRBD1. Germline lookup yields CDR1 MNHEY and CDR2 SVGEGT. CDR3 size: 18 residues. This chain's CDR3 is CASSVMTGLGTGSNVLTF. The CDR3 DNA follows: TGTGCCAGCAGTGTGATGACAGGGTTAGGAACTGGGTCCAACGTCCTGACTTTC.

This clonotype has a count of ten or more. J is TRBJ2-5 and V is TRBV2; D perhaps matches TRBD2 (6 bases). CDR3 size: 14 residues. Trimming left V 4 bases short and J 2 bases short, with 11 bases between. Germline lookup yields CDR1 SNHLY and CDR2 FYNNEI. The CDR3 is CASSGVAVQETQYF. The CDR3 nucleotides are TGTGCCAGCAGTGGTGTAGCGGTTCAAGAGACCCAGTACTTC.

This chain connects TRBV19 to TRBJ2-2; D is unclear. The germline V and J ends were trimmed by 3 bases and 3 bases, with 14 bases remaining between them. This CDR3 is built from 16 residues. Per the germline V gene, CDR1 is LNHDA and CDR2 is SQIVND (reference sequence). CDR3 in DNA: TGTGCCAGTAGTATCACGTCCGGAACGTACACCGGGGAGCTGTTTTTT. Amino acid sequence: CASSITSGTYTGELFF.

The V and J genes are TRBV28 and TRBJ2-7, with D uncertain. The germline V gene has CDR1 MDHEN and CDR2 SYDVKM. There are 13 residues in the CDR3. Deletions cut 3 bases from V and 1 base from J, with 7 bases between. As DNA, the CDR3 is TGTGCCAGCAGTTTGGGTCAGTCCTACGAGCAGTACTTC. Translating gives CASSLGQSYEQYF.

This clonotype ranks as medium-sized. The V and J genes are TRBV20-1 and TRBJ2-1; either TRBD1 or TRBD2 may supply D (5 bases each). Germline-derived CDR1 and CDR2 are DFQATT and SNEGSKA (reference sequence). V lost 3 bases and J 2 bases, leaving 14 bases between the germline ends. This CDR3 has 15 residues. Here the CDR3 reads CSARSRGRTYNEQFF. The CDR3 bases are TGCAGTGCTAGGAGTCGGGGCCGGACCTACAATGAGCAGTTCTTC.

This clonotype was counted a single time. One junction end disagrees with the germline gene, perhaps due to a read error. This chain connects TRBV6-2 or TRBV6-3 to TRBJ2-7; unclear D gene. This CDR3 comprises 11 residues. Germline CDR1 reads MNHEY; CDR2 reads SVGEGT. The CDR3 coding sequence is TGCGCCAGCATTGAAATGTACGAGCAGTACTTC. It yields the protein CASIEMYEQYF.

This clonotype was counted at least ten times. The V gene is TRBV7-9, the J gene TRBJ2-7; 9 bases match TRBD1. CDR1 is SEHNR and CDR2 is FQNEAQ in the germline V gene (reference sequence). V shed 5 bases, J shed 4 bases, and the junction held 12 bases outside the gene matches. The CDR3 runs 16 residues. CDR3: CASSTSTGTGLYEQYF. Written as DNA, the CDR3 is TGTGCCAGCAGCACCTCAACCGGGACAGGGCTTTACGAGCAGTACTTC.

Of note for this clonotype: One end of the junction does not line up with germline, which may come from a read error. V is TRBV20-1 and J is TRBJ1-1; weak D call: TRBD1 (5 bases). Germline CDR1 is DFQATT and CDR2 is SNEGSKA (reference sequence). The CDR3 covers 12 residues. The CDR3 is CIARYQGVGAFF. The CDR3 DNA reads TGCATTGCTAGATATCAGGGAGTTGGCGCTTTCTTT.

The V call is TRBV7-6, the J call TRBJ2-1; perhaps D is TRBD1 or TRBD2 (5 bases each). The CDR3 runs to 15 residues. Germline CDR1 is SGHVS and CDR2 is FNYEAQ. Trimming stripped 2 bases from V and 1 base from J, with 9 bases between. CDR3 coding DNA: TGTGCCAGCAGCTTAAGTGGGGGTTCCTACAATGAGCAGTTCTTC. This codes for CASSLSGGSYNEQFF.

As to this clonotype: A far larger clone is a single base away, which makes a read error likely. The chain employs TRBV11-2 and TRBJ2-1; TRBD2 is a possible D gene (6 bases). V was trimmed by 3 bases and J by 9 bases, leaving 15 bases between them. Looked up from germline, CDR1 is SGHAT and CDR2 is FQNNGV. The CDR3 spans 14 residues. The CDR3 DNA sequence: TGTGCCAGCAGCTTTACTAGCTGGAGTACTGAGCAGTTCTTC. This codes for CASSFTSWSTEQFF.

V gene TRBV7-3 combines with J gene TRBJ2-1; the match to TRBD2 covers 8 bases. The V segment lost 5 bases and the J segment 4 bases; nucleotides outside the gene matches: 7. The CDR3 consists of 15 residues. Germline V gene data show CDR1 as SGHTA and CDR2 as FQGTGA. CDR3 sequence (DNA): TGTGCCAGCAGCCTCGGGGTAGCGGGGTACAATGAGCAGTTCTTC. Amino acids: CASSLGVAGYNEQFF.

CDR3 bases: TGCGCCAGCAGCTCCGGGACAGGGGGTCATCCCCAGCATTTT. Its translation is CASSSGTGGHPQHF. J is TRBJ1-5 and V is TRBV5-1; 11 bases align to TRBD1. Trimming took 3 bases from V and 10 from J; bases not matched to a gene: 6. Germline-derived CDR1 and CDR2 are SGHRS and YFSETQ. This CDR3 region has 14 residues.

The CDR3 nucleotides are TGCGCCAGCAGCGAGGGACAGGGATCGAGCTATGGCTACACCTTC. It yields the protein CASSEGQGSSYGYTF. The chain couples TRBV5-1 to TRBJ1-2, with 9 positions matching TRBD1. This CDR3 spans 15 amino acids. Trimming at V came to 4 bases and at J to 4 bases, leaving 8 bases not matched to a gene. CDR1 SGHRS and CDR2 YFSETQ come from the germline V gene.

This sequence joins TRBV11-2 and TRBJ2-1; D is unresolved. Deletions cut 0 bases from V and 6 bases from J, with 9 bases between. Per the germline V gene, CDR1 is SGHAT and CDR2 is FQNNGV. The CDR3 has 14 residues. The CDR3 spells CASSLERYVNEQFF. CDR3 DNA sequence: TGTGCCAGCAGCTTAGAGCGGTATGTCAATGAGCAGTTCTTC. Supplemented by reference TRBV11-2 and TRBJ2-1, the full variable domain reads EAGVAQSPRYKIIEKRQSVAFWCNPISGHATLYWYQQILGQGPKLLIQFQNNGVVDDSQLPKDRFSAERLKGVDSTLKIQPAKLEDSAVYLCASSLERYVNEQFFGPGTRLTVL.

The chain is built from TRBV30 and TRBJ2-1; 12 positions match TRBD2. With 3 bases clipped from V and 8 bases from J, the junction kept 11 bases outside the gene matches. CDR3 length: 16 residues. Germline V gene sequence: CDR1 GTSNPN, CDR2 SVGIG (reference sequence). CDR3 sequence: CAWSRWLAGGEYEQFF. The CDR3 bases are TGTGCCTGGAGCCGGTGGCTAGCGGGAGGGGAATATGAGCAGTTCTTC.

V usage is TRBV5-1 and J usage is TRBJ2-3; 9 bases map to TRBD2. Per germline, CDR1 SGHRS and CDR2 YFSETQ. This CDR3 comprises 15 residues. Trimming cost V 2 bases and J 4 bases; bases outside gene matches: 5. CDR3 nucleotide sequence: TGCGCCAGCAGCTTACAGCGGGAGGTGGCAGATACGCAGTATTTT. It encodes CASSLQREVADTQYF.

This clonotype came up many times. The J gene is TRBJ1-1, the V gene TRBV27; no firm D call. V was clipped by 5 bases and J by 3 bases, with 7 bases between them. The CDR3 totals 12 residues. CDR1 is MNHEY, CDR2 SMNVEV, per germline (reference sequence). The DNA for the CDR3 is TGTGCCAGCAGTACGGAGTACACTGAAGCTTTCTTT. Translation: CASSTEYTEAFF.

This chain uses TRBV7-9 with TRBJ2-1; D unclear. Trimming took 5 bases from V and 5 from J, leaving 16 bases between them. The germline gives CDR1 SEHNR, CDR2 FQNEAQ (reference sequence). This CDR3 has 15 amino acids. The CDR3 nucleotides are TGTGCCAGCAGCACCCAATCACCAAAAAACAATGAGCAGTTCTTC. Translation: CASSTQSPKNNEQFF.

Comment on this clonotype: This sequence is one base from a far larger clone and is likely a read error. This chain links TRBV6-1 with TRBJ2-7; tentative D call: TRBD2 (5 bases). Looked up from germline, CDR1 is MNHNS and CDR2 is SASEGT. V lost 5 bases, J lost 3 bases, and 17 bases lay in between. The CDR3 totals 15 residues. This chain's CDR3 is CASSLRSSGGYEQYF. CDR3 nucleotides: TGTGCCAGCAGTTTGAGGTCCTCCGGAGGCTACGAGCAGTACTTC.

The chain couples TRBV5-6 to TRBJ2-2, with no clear D. The germline V and J ends were trimmed by 4 bases and 9 bases, with 10 bases remaining between them. This CDR3 comprises 12 residues. CDR1 and CDR2 (germline): SGHDT, YYEEEE. The CDR3 sequence is CASSPASRELFF. In DNA, the CDR3 is TGTGCCAGCAGCCCTGCCAGTAGGGAGCTGTTTTTT.

About this clonotype: Relative to the germline gene, one junction end is altered; a read error may explain this. The chain employs TRBV9 and TRBJ2-2; possibly TRBD1 for D (6 bases). The CDR3 consists of 15 residues. In germline, CDR1 is SGDLS, CDR2 YYNGEE. Here the CDR3 DNA reads TGTGCCAGCAGCGTTCGGACAGCGAACACCTGGGAGCTGTTTTTT. Translation gives CASSVRTANTWELFF. Filled out from reference TRBV9 and TRBJ2-2, the complete variable domain reads DSGVTQTPKHLITATGQRVTLRCSPRSGDLSVYWYQQSLDQGLQFLIQYYNGEERAKGNILERFSAQQFPDLHSELNLSSLELGDSALYFCASSVRTANTWELFFGEGSRLTVL.

J is TRBJ2-7 and V is TRBV7-9, with no clear D. The CDR3 consists of 13 residues. Germline-derived CDR1 and CDR2 are SEHNR and FQNEAQ (reference sequence). Trimming removed 0 bases from V and 7 bases from J, with 10 bases in between. CDR3 sequence reads: CASSLAMLDEQYF. The CDR3 DNA follows: TGTGCCAGCAGCTTAGCTATGCTAGATGAGCAGTACTTC.

This clonotype was seen more than once but under ten times. The chain is built from TRBV11-2 and TRBJ2-7; 12 bases are a match to TRBD2. The CDR3 is 18 residues long. The V segment lost 6 bases and the J segment 5 bases; nucleotides outside the gene matches: 17. Germline CDR1 SGHAT, CDR2 FQNNGV. The CDR3 here is CASSEEGLAGGSRDEQYF. Written as DNA, the CDR3 is TGTGCCAGCAGTGAAGAGGGGCTAGCGGGAGGGTCTAGGGACGAGCAGTACTTC. Full variable domain (missing parts from reference TRBV11-2 and TRBJ2-7): EAGVAQSPRYKIIEKRQSVAFWCNPISGHATLYWYQQILGQGPKLLIQFQNNGVVDDSQLPKDRFSAERLKGVDSTLKIQPAKLEDSAVYLCASSEEGLAGGSRDEQYFGPGTRLTVT.

This clonotype was recorded at least ten times. The V call is TRBV29-1, the J call TRBJ2-1; D perhaps matches TRBD2 (6 bases). V lost 3 bases and J 5 bases, leaving 14 bases between the germline ends. Looked up from germline, CDR1 is SQVTM and CDR2 is ANQGSEA. This CDR3 spans 14 amino acids. The CDR3 sequence is CSVERSGRNNEQFF. The DNA of the CDR3 is TGCAGCGTTGAGAGGAGCGGGCGCAACAATGAGCAGTTCTTC.